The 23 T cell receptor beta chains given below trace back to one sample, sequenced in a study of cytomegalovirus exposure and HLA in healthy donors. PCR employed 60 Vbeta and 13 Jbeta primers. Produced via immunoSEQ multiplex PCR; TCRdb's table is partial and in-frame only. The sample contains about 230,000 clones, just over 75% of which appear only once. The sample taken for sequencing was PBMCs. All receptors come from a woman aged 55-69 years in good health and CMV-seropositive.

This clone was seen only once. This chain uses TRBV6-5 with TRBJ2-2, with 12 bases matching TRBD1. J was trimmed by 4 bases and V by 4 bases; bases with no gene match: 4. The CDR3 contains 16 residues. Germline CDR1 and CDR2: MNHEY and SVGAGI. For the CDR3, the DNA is TGTGCCAGCAGTTCCCGGGACAGGGGGCCCACCGGGGAGCTGTTTTTT. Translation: CASSSRDRGPTGELFF.

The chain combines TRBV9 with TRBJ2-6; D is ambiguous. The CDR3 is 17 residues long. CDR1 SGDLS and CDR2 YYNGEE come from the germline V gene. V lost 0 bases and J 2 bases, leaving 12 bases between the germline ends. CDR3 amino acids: CASSVVPGPPGANVLTF. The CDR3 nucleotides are TGTGCCAGCAGCGTAGTTCCAGGCCCCCCTGGGGCCAACGTCCTGACTTTC.

The CDR3 nucleotides read TGCGCCAGCAGTGAGTACGGGACAGCCCAGGGCTACGAGCAGTACTTC. Translation gives CASSEYGTAQGYEQYF. The chain carries TRBV10-2 and TRBJ2-7, with 7 bases fitting TRBD1. V trimming: 1 base; J trimming: 3 bases; junction bases outside the gene matches: 9. The CDR3 is made up of 16 amino acids. Germline CDR1 is WSHSY and CDR2 is SAAADI.

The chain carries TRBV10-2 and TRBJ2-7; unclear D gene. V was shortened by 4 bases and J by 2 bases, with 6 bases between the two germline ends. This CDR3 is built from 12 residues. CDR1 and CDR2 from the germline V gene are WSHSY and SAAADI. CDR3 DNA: TGCGCCAGCAGTGTGGCCCCCTACGAGCAGTACTTC. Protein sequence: CASSVAPYEQYF.

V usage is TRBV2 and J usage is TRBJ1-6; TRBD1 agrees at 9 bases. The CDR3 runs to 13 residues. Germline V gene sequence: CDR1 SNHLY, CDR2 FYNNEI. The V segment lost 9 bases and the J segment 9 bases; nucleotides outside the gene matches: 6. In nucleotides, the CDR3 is TGTGCCAGTCGGGGGACAGGGTTTTCACCCCTCCACTTT. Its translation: CASRGTGFSPLHF.

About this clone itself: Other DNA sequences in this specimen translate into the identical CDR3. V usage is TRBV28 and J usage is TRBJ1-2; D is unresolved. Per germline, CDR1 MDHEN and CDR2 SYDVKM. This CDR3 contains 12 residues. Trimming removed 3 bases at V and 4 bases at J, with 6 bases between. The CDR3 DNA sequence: TGTGCCAGCAGTTTGTCGGGCTATGGCTACACCTTC. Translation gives CASSLSGYGYTF.

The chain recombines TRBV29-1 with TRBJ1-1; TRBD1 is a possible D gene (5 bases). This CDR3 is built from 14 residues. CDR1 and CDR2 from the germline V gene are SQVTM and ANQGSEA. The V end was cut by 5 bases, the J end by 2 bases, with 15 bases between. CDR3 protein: CSVSTMTANTEAFF. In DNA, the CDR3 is TGCAGCGTTTCAACGATGACAGCTAACACTGAAGCTTTCTTT.

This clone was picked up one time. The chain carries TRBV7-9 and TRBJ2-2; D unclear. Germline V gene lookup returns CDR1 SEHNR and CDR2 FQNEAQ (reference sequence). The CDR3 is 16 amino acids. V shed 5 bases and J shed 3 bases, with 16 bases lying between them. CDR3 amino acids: CASSRLGSRYTGELFF. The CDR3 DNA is TGTGCCAGCAGCCGTCTCGGTAGCCGTTACACCGGGGAGCTGTTTTTT.

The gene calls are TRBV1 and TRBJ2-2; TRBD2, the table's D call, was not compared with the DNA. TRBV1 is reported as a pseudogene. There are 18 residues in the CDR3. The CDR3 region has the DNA TGCACCAGCAGCCAAGATCCCCTAGCGGACCTAGGTGCCGGGGAGCTGTTTTTT. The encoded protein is CTSSQDPLADLGAGELFF.

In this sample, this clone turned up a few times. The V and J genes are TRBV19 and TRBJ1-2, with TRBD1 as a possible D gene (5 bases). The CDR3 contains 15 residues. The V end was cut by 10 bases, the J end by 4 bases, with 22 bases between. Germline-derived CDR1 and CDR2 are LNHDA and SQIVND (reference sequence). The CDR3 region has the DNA TGTGCCACCCAATGGGGGGAAACTTCTCCCTATGGCTACACCTTC. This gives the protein CATQWGETSPYGYTF. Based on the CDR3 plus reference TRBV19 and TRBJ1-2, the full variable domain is DGGITQSPKYLFRKEGQNVTLSCEQNLNHDAMYWYRQDPGQGLRLIYYSQIVNDFQKGDIAEGYSVSREKKESFPLTVTSAQKNPTAFYLCATQWGETSPYGYTFGSGTRLTVV.

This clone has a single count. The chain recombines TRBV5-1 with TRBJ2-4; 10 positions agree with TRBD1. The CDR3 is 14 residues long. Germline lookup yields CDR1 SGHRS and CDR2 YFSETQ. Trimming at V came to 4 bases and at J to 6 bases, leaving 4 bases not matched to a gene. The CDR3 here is CASSPGQGGNIQYF. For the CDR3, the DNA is TGCGCCAGCAGCCCTGGACAGGGGGGAAACATTCAGTACTTC.

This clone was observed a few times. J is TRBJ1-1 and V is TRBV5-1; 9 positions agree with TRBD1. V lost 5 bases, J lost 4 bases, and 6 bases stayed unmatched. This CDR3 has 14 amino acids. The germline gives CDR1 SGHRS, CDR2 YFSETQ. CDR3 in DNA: TGCGCCAGCAGAAAGGGACAGGGTGGCACTGAAGCTTTCTTT. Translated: CASRKGQGGTEAFF.

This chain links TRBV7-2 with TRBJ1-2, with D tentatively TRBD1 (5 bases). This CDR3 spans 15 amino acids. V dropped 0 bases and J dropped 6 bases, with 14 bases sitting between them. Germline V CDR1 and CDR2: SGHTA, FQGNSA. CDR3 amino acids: CASSLAGTTSDGYTF. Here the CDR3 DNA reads TGTGCCAGCAGCTTAGCGGGGACTACTAGTGATGGCTACACCTTC.

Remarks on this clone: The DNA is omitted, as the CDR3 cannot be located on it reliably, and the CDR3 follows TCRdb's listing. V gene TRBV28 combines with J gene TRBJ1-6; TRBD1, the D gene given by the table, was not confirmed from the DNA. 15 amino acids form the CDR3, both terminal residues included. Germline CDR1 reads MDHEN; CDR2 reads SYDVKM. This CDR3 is CASSSSGQANSPLHF.

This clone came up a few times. The CDR3 DNA sequence: TGCGCCAGCAGCCAAGGAGCCGGGACAGGGATTGAAAAACTGTTTTTT. Its translation is CASSQGAGTGIEKLFF. J is TRBJ1-4 and V is TRBV4-1, with 9 bases lining up with TRBD1. CDR3 length: 16 amino acids. Germline trimming cut 1 base from V and 7 bases from J; bases unmatched to any gene: 7. The germline V gene encodes CDR1 MGHRA and CDR2 YSYEKL.

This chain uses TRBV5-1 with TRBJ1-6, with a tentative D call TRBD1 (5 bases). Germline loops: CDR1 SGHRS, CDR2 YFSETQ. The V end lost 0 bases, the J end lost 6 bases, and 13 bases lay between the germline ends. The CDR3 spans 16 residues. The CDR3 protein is CASSLAAARGNSPLHF. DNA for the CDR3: TGCGCCAGCAGCTTGGCGGCAGCTAGGGGTAATTCACCCCTCCACTTT.

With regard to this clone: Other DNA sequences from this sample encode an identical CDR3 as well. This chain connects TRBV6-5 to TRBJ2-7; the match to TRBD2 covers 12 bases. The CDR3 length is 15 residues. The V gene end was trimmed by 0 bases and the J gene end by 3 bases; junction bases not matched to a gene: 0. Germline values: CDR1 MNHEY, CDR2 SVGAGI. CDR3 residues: CASSYSTSGGYEQYF. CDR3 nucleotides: TGTGCCAGCAGTTACTCGACTAGCGGGGGCTACGAGCAGTACTTC.

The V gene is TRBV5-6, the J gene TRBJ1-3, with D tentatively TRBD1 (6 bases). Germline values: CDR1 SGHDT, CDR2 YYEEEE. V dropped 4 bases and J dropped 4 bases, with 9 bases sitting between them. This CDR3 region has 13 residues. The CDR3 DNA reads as TGTGCCAGCAGCATTGGGACAGGAAACACCATATATTTT. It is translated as CASSIGTGNTIYF.

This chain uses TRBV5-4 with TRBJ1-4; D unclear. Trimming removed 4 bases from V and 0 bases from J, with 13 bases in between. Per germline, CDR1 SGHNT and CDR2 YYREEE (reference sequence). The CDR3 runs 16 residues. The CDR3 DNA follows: TGTGCCAGCAGCGGTGGTCCGGGGTCAACTAATGAAAAACTGTTTTTT. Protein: CASSGGPGSTNEKLFF.

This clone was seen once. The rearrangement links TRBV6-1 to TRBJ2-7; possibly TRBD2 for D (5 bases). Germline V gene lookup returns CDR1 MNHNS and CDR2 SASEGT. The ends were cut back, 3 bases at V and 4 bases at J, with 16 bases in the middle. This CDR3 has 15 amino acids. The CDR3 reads CASSDGVGEGYEQYF. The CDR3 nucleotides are TGTGCCAGCAGTGATGGGGTGGGCGAGGGATACGAGCAGTACTTC.

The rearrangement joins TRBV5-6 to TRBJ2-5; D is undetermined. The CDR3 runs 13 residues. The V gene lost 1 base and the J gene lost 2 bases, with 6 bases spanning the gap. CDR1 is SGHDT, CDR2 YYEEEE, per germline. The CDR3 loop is CASSLRHQETQYF. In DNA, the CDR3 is TGTGCCAGCAGCTTGAGACATCAAGAGACCCAGTACTTC.

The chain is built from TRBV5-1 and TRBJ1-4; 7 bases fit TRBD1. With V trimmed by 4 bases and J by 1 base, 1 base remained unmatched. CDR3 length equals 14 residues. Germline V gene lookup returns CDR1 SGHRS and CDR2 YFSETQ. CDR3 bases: TGCGCCAGCAGCCGGACAGGAACTAATGAAAAACTGTTTTTT. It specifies CASSRTGTNEKLFF.

The DNA for the CDR3 is TGTGCCAGCAGTTCGATCTCAAGCTCCTACGAGCAGTACTTC. Its protein product is CASSSISSSYEQYF. The V and J genes are TRBV7-6 and TRBJ2-5; no clear D gene. The last part of the DNA fits TRBJ2-7 better; the J call may be wrong. Germline-derived CDR1 and CDR2 are SGHVS and FNYEAQ. The CDR3 consists of 14 residues.